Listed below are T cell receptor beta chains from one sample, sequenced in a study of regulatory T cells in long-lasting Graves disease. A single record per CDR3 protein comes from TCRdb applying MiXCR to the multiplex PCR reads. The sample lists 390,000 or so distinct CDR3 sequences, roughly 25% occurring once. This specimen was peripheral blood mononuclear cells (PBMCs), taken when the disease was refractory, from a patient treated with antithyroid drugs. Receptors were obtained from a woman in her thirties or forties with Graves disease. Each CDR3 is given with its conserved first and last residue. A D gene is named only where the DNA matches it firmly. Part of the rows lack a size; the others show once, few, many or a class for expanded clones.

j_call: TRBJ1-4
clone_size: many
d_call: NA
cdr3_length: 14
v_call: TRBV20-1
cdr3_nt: TGCAGTGCTCGAAGAAGACGGAATAATGAAAAACTGTTTTTT
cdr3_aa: CSARRRRNNEKLFF

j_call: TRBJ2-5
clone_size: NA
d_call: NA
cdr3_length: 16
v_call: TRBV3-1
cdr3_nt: TGTGCCAGCAGCCAAGATAGCCTAGCATCCAAAGAGACCCAGTACTTC
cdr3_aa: CASSQDSLASKETQYF

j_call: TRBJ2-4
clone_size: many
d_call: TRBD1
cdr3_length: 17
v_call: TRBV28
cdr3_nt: TGTGCCAGCAGTCCTCTCGGGACAGCACTAGCCAAAAACATTCAGTACTTC
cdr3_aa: CASSPLGTALAKNIQYF

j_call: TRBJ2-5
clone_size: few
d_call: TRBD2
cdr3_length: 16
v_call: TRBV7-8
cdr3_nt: TGTGCCAGCAGCCCCCAAGGTGCGGGAGGTTGGGAGACCCAGTACTTC
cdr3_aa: CASSPQGAGGWETQYF

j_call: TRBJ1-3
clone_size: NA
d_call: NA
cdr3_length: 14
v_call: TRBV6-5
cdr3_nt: TGTGCCAGCAGTTACTCCGCCTCTGGAAACACCATATATTTT
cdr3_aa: CASSYSASGNTIYF

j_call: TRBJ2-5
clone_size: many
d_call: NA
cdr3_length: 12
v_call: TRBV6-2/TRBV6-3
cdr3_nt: TGTGCCAGCAGTGGGAGCGTGGAGACCCAGTACTTC
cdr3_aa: CASSGSVETQYF

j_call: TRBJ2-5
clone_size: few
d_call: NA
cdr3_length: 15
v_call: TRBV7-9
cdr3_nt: TGTGCCAGCAGCAAAACAAACAGGGCGGGCGAGACCCAGTACTTC
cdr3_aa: CASSKTNRAGETQYF

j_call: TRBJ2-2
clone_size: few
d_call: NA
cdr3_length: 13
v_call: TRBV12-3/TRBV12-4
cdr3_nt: TGTGCCAGCAGTTTAAGTTCTCCCGGGGAGCTGTTTTTT
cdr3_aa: CASSLSSPGELFF

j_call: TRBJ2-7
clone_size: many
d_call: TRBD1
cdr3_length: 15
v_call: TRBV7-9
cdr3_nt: TGTGCCAGCAGCTTCCCCGGGACAGGGGACCACGAGCAGTACTTC
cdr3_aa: CASSFPGTGDHEQYF

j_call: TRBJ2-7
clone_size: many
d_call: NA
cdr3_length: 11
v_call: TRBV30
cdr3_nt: TGTGCCTGGAGTTACTCCTACGAGCAGTACTTC
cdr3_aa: CAWSYSYEQYF

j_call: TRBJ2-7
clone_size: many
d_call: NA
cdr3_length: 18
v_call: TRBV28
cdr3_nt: TGTGCCAGCAGCCTCGTTCCCCGAGGGGGACACCACTCGTACGAGCAGTACTTC
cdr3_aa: CASSLVPRGGHHSYEQYF

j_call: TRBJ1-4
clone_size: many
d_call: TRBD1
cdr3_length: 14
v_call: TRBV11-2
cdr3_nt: TGTGCCAGCAGCACCCGGGACAGGGGATTGAAACTGTTTTTT
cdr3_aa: CASSTRDRGLKLFF

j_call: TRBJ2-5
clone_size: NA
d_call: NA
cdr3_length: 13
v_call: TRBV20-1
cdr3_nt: TGCAGTGCGAAACCATCTTTCCAAGAGACCCAGTACTTC
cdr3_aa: CSAKPSFQETQYF

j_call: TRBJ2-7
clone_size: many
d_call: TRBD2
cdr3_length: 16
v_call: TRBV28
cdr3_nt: TGTGCCAGCAGTTTATTCCCTAGCGGGAGAAACTACGAGCAGTACTTC
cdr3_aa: CASSLFPSGRNYEQYF

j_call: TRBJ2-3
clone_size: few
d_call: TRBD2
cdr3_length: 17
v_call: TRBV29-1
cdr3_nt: TGCAGCGTTGTGGGACTAGCGGCGCCCCGAAGCACAGATACGCAGTATTTT
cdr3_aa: CSVVGLAAPRSTDTQYF

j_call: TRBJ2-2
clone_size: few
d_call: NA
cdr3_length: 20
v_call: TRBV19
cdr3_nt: TGTGCCAGTATGTTGGATGGGGGTGGATTCGGTTCCTCGAACACCGGGGAGCTGTTTTTT
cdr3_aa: CASMLDGGGFGSSNTGELFF

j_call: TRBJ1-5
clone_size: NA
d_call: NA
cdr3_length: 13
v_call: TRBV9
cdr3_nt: TGTGCCAGCAGCCCCGGGGACTATCAGCCCCAGCATTTT
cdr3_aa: CASSPGDYQPQHF

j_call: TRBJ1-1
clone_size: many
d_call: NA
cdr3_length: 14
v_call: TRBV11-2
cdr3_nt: TGTGCCAGCAGCCAGGCAGGGGTGGGAACTGAAGCTTTCTTT
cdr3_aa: CASSQAGVGTEAFF

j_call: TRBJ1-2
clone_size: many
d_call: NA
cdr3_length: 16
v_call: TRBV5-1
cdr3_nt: TGCGCCAGCAGACAAACGGCCAGCGCTATGGGATATGGCTACACCTTC
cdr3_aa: CASRQTASAMGYGYTF

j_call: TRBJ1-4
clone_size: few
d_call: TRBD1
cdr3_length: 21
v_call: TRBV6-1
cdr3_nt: TGTGCCAGCAGCCTACGACAGGCGGGCACCTCTGACCGGGACAGGGATGAAAAACTGTTTTTT
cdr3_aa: CASSLRQAGTSDRDRDEKLFF

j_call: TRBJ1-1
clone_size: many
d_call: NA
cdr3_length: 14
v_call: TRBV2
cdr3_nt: TGTGCCAGCAGTGAAGGTTTTTTGGACACTGAAGCTTTCTTT
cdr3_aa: CASSEGFLDTEAFF

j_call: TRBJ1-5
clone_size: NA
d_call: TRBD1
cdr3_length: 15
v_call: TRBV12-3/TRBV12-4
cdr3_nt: TGTGCCAGCAGTCAAGGACAGGGGTATAGTCAGCCCCAGCATTTT
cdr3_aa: CASSQGQGYSQPQHF

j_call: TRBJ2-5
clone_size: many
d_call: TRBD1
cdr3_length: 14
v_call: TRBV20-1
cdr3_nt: TGCAGTGCTACCCCGTGGACAGGGGCGAGCACCCAGTACTTC
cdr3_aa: CSATPWTGASTQYF

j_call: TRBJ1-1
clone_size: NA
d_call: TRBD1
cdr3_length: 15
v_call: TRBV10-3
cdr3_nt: TGTGCCATCAGTGATTGGACAGGGGGGAACACTGAAGCTTTCTTT
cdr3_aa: CAISDWTGGNTEAFF

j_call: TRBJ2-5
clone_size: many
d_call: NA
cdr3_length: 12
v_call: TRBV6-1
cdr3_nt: TGTGCCAGCAGTGAACCTCGGGAGACCCAGTACTTC
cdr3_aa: CASSEPRETQYF

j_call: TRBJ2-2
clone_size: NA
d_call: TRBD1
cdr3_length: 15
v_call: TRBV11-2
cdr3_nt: TGTGCCAGCAGCCCAGGGGGATGGAACACCGGGGAGCTGTTTTTT
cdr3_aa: CASSPGGWNTGELFF

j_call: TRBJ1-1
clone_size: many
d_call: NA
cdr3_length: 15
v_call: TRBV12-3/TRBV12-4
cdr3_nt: TGTGCCAGCAGTTTAGACCAGAGAAGTAACACTGAAGCTTTCTTT
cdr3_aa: CASSLDQRSNTEAFF

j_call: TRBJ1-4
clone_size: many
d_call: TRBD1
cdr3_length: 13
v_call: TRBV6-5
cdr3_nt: TGTGCCAGCAGTTACGGACAGGACGGAAAACTGTTTTTT
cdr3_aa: CASSYGQDGKLFF

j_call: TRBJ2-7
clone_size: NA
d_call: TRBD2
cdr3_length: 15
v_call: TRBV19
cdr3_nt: TGTGCCAGTAAAAATCCCACTAGCGGGTCCTACGAGCAGTACTTC
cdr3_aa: CASKNPTSGSYEQYF

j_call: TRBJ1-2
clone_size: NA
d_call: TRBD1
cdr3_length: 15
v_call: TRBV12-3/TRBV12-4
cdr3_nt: TGTGCCAGCACCTCAACGGACAGGGGTCGGTATGGCTACACCTTC
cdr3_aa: CASTSTDRGRYGYTF

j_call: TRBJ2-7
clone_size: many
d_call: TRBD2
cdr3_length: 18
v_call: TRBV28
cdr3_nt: TGTGCCAGCAGTTTGCCGACTAGCGGGAGGGCTAGCTCCTACGAGCAGTACTTC
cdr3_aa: CASSLPTSGRASSYEQYF

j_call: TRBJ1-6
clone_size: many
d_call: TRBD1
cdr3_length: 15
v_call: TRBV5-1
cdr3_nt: TGCGCCAGCAGCTTGGGGACAGGGGGCTATTCACCCCTCCACTTT
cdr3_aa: CASSLGTGGYSPLHF

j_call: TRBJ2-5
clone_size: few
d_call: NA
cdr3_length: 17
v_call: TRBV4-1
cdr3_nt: TGCGCCAGCAGCCAAGGATGGGGCCGGACCGGGGGAGAGACCCAGTACTTC
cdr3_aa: CASSQGWGRTGGETQYF

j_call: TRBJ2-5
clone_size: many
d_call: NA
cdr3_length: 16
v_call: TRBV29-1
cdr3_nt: TGCAGCGTTCGGGGGCTACCTAGTACTTACCAAGAGACCCAGTACTTC
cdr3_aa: CSVRGLPSTYQETQYF

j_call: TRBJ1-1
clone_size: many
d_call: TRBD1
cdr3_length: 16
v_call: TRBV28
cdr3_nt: TGTGCCAGCAGTTGGGACAGGGAAAGTGCAAAGACTGAAGCTTTCTTT
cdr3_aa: CASSWDRESAKTEAFF

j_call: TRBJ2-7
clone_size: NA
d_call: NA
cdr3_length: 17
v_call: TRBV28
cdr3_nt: TGTGCCAGCAGTGTCACAGGGTTTCGGGGCGGGTCGTTCGAGCAGTACTTC
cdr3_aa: CASSVTGFRGGSFEQYF

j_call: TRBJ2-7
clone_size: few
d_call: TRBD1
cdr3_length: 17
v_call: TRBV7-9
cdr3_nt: TGTGCCAGCAGCTTAGAACTTGAGGGGGCCGTTTCCTACGAGCAGTACTTC
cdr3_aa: CASSLELEGAVSYEQYF

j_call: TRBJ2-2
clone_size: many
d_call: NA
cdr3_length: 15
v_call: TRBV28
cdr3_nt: TGTGCCAGCAGTTTCACTGGGGGAGGCACCGGGGAGCTGTTTTTT
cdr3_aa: CASSFTGGGTGELFF

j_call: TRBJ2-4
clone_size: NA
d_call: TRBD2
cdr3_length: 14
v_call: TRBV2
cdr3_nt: TGTGCCAGCAGTGGAGGCGGGAGGGCCGTCATTCAGTACTTC
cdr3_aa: CASSGGGRAVIQYF

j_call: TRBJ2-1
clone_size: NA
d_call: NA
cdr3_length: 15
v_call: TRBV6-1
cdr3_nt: TGTGCCAGCAGTCCGAGGATGGGAGTTAGAGATGAGCAGTTCTTC
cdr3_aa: CASSPRMGVRDEQFF

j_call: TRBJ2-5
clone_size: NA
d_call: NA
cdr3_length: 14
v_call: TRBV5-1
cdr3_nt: TGCGCCAGCAGGCTCCGGGACCGTCAAGAGACCCAGTACTTC
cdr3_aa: CASRLRDRQETQYF